Included here is one TCR beta chain sequence, with context. Under the authors' procedure: How many nucleated cells were present was estimated from reference gene primer amplification. The repertoire was sequenced with immunoSEQ multiplex PCR; TCRdb's copy has only in-frame clones and lacks some. The V and J calls and clone size are taken from that table; D and trimming were inferred from the DNA. Seen here are about 200,000 clones, 90% observed once, and the top ten hold 0.62%. The germline V gene has CDR1 LGHNA and CDR2 YNFKEQ. Trimming took 3 bases from V and 9 from J; bases not matched to a gene: 3. The length of the CDR3 is 14 residues. This entry belongs to a study of blood T cell repertoires in COVID-19.

The receptor was isolated from a man aged 45-60 years with acute or convalescent COVID-19. The chain recombines TRBV4-2 with TRBJ2-2; TRBD1 aligns across 11 bases. Input material: peripheral blood. CDR3 DNA: TGTGCCAGCAGCCAGGACAGGGGGCTTAGGGAGCTGTTTTTT. This translates into CASSQDRGLRELFF.